This T cell receptor (beta chain) is from a study of T-cell memory formation after mild COVID-19. Study in general: TCR clusters were mostly donor specific.

Study-wide results and caveats: Shrinking CD4+ clones were chiefly CM and EM; CD8+ ones were chiefly EMRA.

TCRdb analysed the 5' RACE reads with MiXCR anew, one entry per CDR3 protein. The table has roughly 410,000 distinct CDR3 sequences, roughly 24% seen once; the top ten hold 8.5% to 9%. Concerning this clonotype: Its antigen is unknown.

V was shortened by 0 bases and J by 8 bases, with 7 bases between the two germline ends. The CDR3 has 13 residues. From germline, CDR1 is LGHDT and CDR2 YNNKEL (reference sequence). The sequenced sample was PBMCs or a T cell subset sorted from them (not recorded which). V is TRBV3-1 and J is TRBJ1-4; D is unresolved. This clonotype originated in an adult woman who had mild COVID-19 (a few samples of this study predate the infection). Cell type and time point are not known. CDR3 bases: TGTGCCAGCAGCCAAGAATTGGGGGAAAAACTGTTTTTT. Amino acid sequence: CASSQELGEKLFF. Full variable domain (missing parts from reference TRBV3-1 and TRBJ1-4): DTAVSQTPKYLVTQMGNDKSIKCEQNLGHDTMYWYKQDSKKFLKIMFSYNNKELIINETVPNRFSPKSPDKAHLNLHINSLELGDSAVYFCASSQELGEKLFFGSGTQLSVL.